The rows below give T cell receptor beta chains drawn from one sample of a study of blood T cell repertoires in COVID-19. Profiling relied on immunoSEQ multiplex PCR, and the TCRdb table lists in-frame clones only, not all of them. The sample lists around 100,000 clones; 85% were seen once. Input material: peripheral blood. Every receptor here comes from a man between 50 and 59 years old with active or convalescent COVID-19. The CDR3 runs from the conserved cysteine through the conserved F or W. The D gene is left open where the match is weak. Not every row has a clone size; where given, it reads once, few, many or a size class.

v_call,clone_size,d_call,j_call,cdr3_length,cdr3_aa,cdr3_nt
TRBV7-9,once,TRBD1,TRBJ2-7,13,CASSLVYRGEQYF,TGTGCCAGCAGCTTAGTGTACAGGGGCGAGCAGTACTTC
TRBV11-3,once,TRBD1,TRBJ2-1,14,CASSLVTGANEQFF,TGTGCCAGCAGCTTAGTGACAGGGGCCAATGAGCAGTTCTTC
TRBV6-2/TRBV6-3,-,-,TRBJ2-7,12,CASSYSADEQYF,TGTGCCAGCAGTTACTCGGCGGACGAGCAGTACTTC
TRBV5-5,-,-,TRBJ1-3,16,CASSLLGATSGNTIYF,TGTGCCAGCAGCTTGTTGGGGGCTACCTCTGGAAACACCATATATTTT
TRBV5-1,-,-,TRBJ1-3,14,CASSLSPLGDTIYF,TGCGCCAGCAGCTTGTCTCCTTTAGGGGACACCATATATTTT
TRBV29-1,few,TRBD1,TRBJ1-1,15,CSVDPQGAPFTEAFF,TGCAGCGTTGACCCACAGGGGGCCCCGTTTACTGAAGCTTTCTTT
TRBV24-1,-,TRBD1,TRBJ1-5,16,CATSDQTTGFGQPQHF,TGTGCCACCAGTGACCAGACGACAGGGTTCGGACAGCCCCAGCATTTT
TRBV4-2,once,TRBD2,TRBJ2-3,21,CASSQVGTVDTGGRGTDTQYF,TGTGCCAGCAGCCAAGTAGGTACAGTCGATACTGGCGGGAGAGGTACAGATACGCAGTATTTT
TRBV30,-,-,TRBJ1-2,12,CAWSTGTFGYTF,TGTGCCTGGTCAACAGGGACATTCGGCTACACCTTC
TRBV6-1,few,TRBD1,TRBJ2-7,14,CASSEQDRLHEQYF,TGTGCCAGCAGTGAACAGGACAGGTTGCACGAGCAGTACTTC
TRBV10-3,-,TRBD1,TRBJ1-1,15,CAISARQGAKTEAFF,TGTGCCATCAGTGCAAGACAGGGGGCAAAAACTGAAGCTTTCTTT
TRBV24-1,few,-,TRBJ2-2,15,CATSEWAGDTGELFF,TGTGCCACCAGTGAATGGGCAGGTGACACCGGGGAGCTGTTTTTT
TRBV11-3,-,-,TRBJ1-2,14,CASSLRGANYGYTF,TGTGCCAGCAGCTTACGGGGGGCCAACTATGGCTACACCTTC
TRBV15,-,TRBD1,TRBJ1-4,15,CATSRDGQGGEKLFF,TGTGCCACCAGCAGAGATGGACAGGGGGGTGAAAAACTGTTTTTT
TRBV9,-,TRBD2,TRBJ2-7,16,CASSRTSGFSSYEQYF,TGTGCCAGCAGCCGGACTAGCGGTTTTAGCTCCTACGAGCAGTACTTC
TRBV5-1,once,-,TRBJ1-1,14,CASSLTELNTEAFF,TGCGCCAGCAGCCTTACAGAACTGAACACTGAAGCTTTCTTT
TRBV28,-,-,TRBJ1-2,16,CASSPGQLTSNYGYTF,TGTGCCAGCAGTCCAGGACAGTTAACTTCTAACTATGGCTACACCTTC
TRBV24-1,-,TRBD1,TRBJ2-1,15,CATRAGTGDNNEQFF,TGTGCCACCAGGGCCGGGACAGGGGACAACAATGAGCAGTTCTTC
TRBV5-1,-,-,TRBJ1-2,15,CASSPPTAPPRGYTF,TGCGCCAGCAGCCCCCCTACGGCCCCCCCGAGGGGCTACACCTTC
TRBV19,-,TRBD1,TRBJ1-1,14,CASMGGQGSLNAFF,TGTGCCAGTATGGGGGGACAGGGAAGTTTGAACGCTTTCTTT
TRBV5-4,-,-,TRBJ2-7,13,CASSFTGSYEQYF,TGTGCCAGCAGCTTTACAGGGTCCTACGAGCAGTACTTC
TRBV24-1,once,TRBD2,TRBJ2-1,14,CATSASGRYNEQFF,TGTGCCACCAGTGCTAGCGGAAGGTACAATGAGCAGTTCTTC
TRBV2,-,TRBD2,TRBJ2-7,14,CASSPPSGSWEQYF,TGTGCCAGCAGTCCCCCAAGCGGGAGTTGGGAGCAGTACTTC
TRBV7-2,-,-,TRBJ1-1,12,CASSFQRGEAFF,TGTGCCAGCAGCTTTCAAAGGGGCGAAGCTTTCTTT
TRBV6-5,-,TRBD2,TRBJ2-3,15,CASRGTTTSTDTQYF,TGTGCCAGCCGAGGGACTACCACTAGCACAGATACGCAGTATTTT
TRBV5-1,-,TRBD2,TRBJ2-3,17,CASSLALLAGRTDTQYF,TGCGCCAGCAGCTTGGCTTTACTAGCGGGACGCACAGATACGCAGTATTTT
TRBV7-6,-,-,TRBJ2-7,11,CASSSVHEQYF,TGTGCCAGCAGCTCGGTCCACGAGCAGTACTTC
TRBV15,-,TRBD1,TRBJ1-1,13,CATSGSPGQEAFF,TGTGCCACCAGCGGCTCCCCGGGACAGGAAGCTTTCTTT
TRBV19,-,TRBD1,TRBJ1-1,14,CASRVTGQGTEAFF,TGTGCCAGTAGAGTGACAGGGCAGGGAACTGAAGCTTTCTTT
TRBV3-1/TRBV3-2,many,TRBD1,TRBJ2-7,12,CASRTGDHEQYF,TGTGCCAGCAGGACAGGGGACCACGAGCAGTACTTC
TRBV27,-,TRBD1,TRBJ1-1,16,CASSFGTGGLGTEAFF,TGTGCCAGCAGTTTCGGGACAGGGGGCTTGGGCACTGAAGCTTTCTTT
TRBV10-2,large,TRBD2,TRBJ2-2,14,CATGTSGTSGELFF,TGCGCCACCGGGACTAGCGGGACATCCGGGGAGCTGTTTTTT
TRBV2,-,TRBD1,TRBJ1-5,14,CASSVGTVNQPQHF,TGTGCCAGCAGTGTCGGGACAGTCAATCAGCCCCAGCATTTT